What follows is one T cell receptor beta chain and its context. The specificity of this receptor is unknown. The sample belongs to a study of cytomegalovirus exposure and HLA in healthy donors (TCRdb year 2017). Some background on the complete study: In an earlier analysis of approximately 500 of the donors, 250 to 350 Gb of sequence data and 117 million unique TCR beta sequences from about 179 million T cells were reported. Roughly 310 gigabases of sequencing data and 70 million to 100 million unique TCR sequences were included in an early release covering over 600 HLA-typed donors. Of the 300 to 500 genotyped donors, more than 75% were placed in the genetic ancestry cluster associated with self-reported Caucasian donors. The study aimed to test whether cataloging public T cell receptors could reveal signatures of past pathogen exposure. The study used immunosequencing to profile the T cell repertoires of approximately 690 subjects and linked those repertoires to cytomegalovirus serostatus. In addition to the first cohort of 666 subjects, a separate validation cohort of around 110 different subjects was used. To predict cytomegalovirus infection status, the study brought together high-throughput TCR immunosequencing, statistical association of individual TCRs with disease status, and machine learning. A later analysis re-examined previously published TCR beta repertoires from roughly 650 donors and added high-resolution HLA genotyping to investigate patterns of TCR occurrence. Rather than using new phenotypic data, the later analysis identified candidate immune exposures from TCR beta sequences and from how often those sequences occurred across donors. In an earlier analysis of a few hundred of the donors, high-throughput TCR beta sequencing was used to judge whether each TCR beta V gene segment behaved as functional or pseudogenic. Donor age, sex, ethnicity and CMV serostatus were compiled alongside the repertoire data. A later genetic analysis took genome-wide SNP genotypes for about 55% of the roughly 700 donors and used that subset as a discovery cohort. Every repertoire in the discovery cohort had been generated on one and the same sequencing platform. Both class I and class II loci were covered by HLA typing, at four-digit resolution. Typing coverage differed by locus: A, B, C, DRB1 and DQB1 were typed in roughly 629-640 donors, DQA1 in around 500, DPA1 in around 580, and DPB1 in 450 to 490. Roughly five DR-DQ haplotypes were treated as single units for association and clustering because of strong linkage in the cohort. On average, 235,054 unique TCR beta nucleotide sequences were sequenced per donor among a few hundred genotyped donors of the cohort, with roughly 18% of those sequences being non-productive. Broader findings and caveats from the paper: In a later analysis, about 17,000 TCR beta sequences were associated with specific HLA alleles at a false discovery rate of 0.05. A group of highly shared sequence variants was considered likely to be a technical artifact of the sequencing pipeline. In an earlier analysis of several hundred of the donors, most TCR beta V segments were observed in productive rearrangements about 87% or about 30% of the time, broadly matching IMGT annotations. Linkage disequilibrium might explain the correlated functional status among segregating V segments, but an unknown experimental factor could not be ruled out. Compared with the 666-donor mean, donors in an Asian-associated ancestry cluster had fewer N-insertions in productive TCRs, according to a later genetic analysis. Because the 87-base-pair reads could not distinguish some IMGT-functional V segments, including TRBV6-2 and TRBV6-3, those segments were excluded. While some public TCRs were present in many individuals, most TCR sequences turned up only very rarely across donors. Because HLA typing was missing for some donors at each locus, association tests included only the typed subset. A later analysis found that TCR association rates varied across HLA loci, with DRB1 alleles showing the most associated TCRs and HLA-C alleles the fewest. The authors suggested that the approach could potentially be extended to other disease states and immunological phenotypes. Roughly uniform sequencing depth across donors was assumed in presence/absence analyses, although this assumption may not hold. Assigning TCR associations to individual alleles was difficult when HLA alleles, especially DR and DQ, strongly co-occurred. Three of the identified cytomegalovirus-associated TCR beta chains were confirmed in vitro to be specific for cytomegalovirus antigens. Compared with equally common non-associated chains, HLA-associated TCR beta chains in a later analysis were more clonally expanded and had lower generation probabilities. A later analysis reported that several top co-occurrence clusters appeared linked to parvovirus B19, influenza, CMV and Epstein-Barr virus. The earlier analysis of approximately 590 of the donors excluded some 15 rarely observed V segments, including chromosome 9 orphons, because counts were too low. For the cohort, immune exposure information was limited to CMV serostatus. In the study, approximately 160 TCR beta chains were listed as associated with cytomegalovirus. A further reported finding was that TCR beta sequences accurately predicted the HLA-A and HLA-B alleles for most subjects in the first cohort. Only TCR beta chains were sequenced in this cohort, and the absence of alpha or paired-chain data limited detectable features. The classifier was reported to diagnose cytomegalovirus status with high specificity and sensitivity in both the original cohort and the validation cohort. In a later genetic analysis, a missense DCLRE1C variant was associated with V-gene and J-gene trimming of TCR beta chains, and the association was replicated in an independent cohort. Most CMV-associated TCR beta chains appeared to be HLA-restricted in a later analysis, and the HLA associations seemed to be driven largely by CMV exposure.

Trimming leaves V shorter by 3 bases and J shorter by 4 bases, with the junction holding 5 bases beyond the gene matches. CDR1 and CDR2 are read off the germline V gene as MNHNS and SASEGT. Reading from cysteine to phenylalanine, the CDR3 counts 16 amino acids. The entry retains the CDR3 DNA only, 48 bases that are in frame from base 1. Libraries were constructed by the immunoSEQ multiplex PCR assay. A mixture of 60 forward primers for TCR Vbeta segments and 13 reverse primers for TCR Jbeta segments was used in the multiplex PCR. The CDR3 region of rearranged TCR beta genes was amplified from genomic DNA with a multiplex PCR assay. The amplified TCR beta libraries were sequenced on the Illumina HiSeq System as 87-base-pair reads. The authors' analysis ran thus. Across the roughly 600 repertoires, a later analysis counted around 80 million unique TCR beta chains, about 10 million of which were shared by at least two donors. To remove PCR and sequencing errors, raw reads were error-corrected and collapsed into unique sequences using a nearest-neighbor algorithm that merged closely related sequences. To assign V, D and J gene segments, CDR3 sequences were aligned to IMGT reference sequences. For a sequence to be retained, a match of at least six nucleotides was required to both a V gene segment and a J gene segment. Rearrangements were called productive when the CDR3 lacked stop codons and stayed in frame with V and J; all others were non-productive. Following IMGT convention, CDR3 was defined as the stretch from the second conserved V-encoded cysteine to the conserved J-encoded phenylalanine. The earlier analysis of about 590 of the donors excluded sequences that lacked an unambiguous match to a single V gene segment. In an earlier analysis of approximately 610 of the donors, V segments were called functional above 56.7% productive rearrangements and were called segregating when the between-donor standard deviation exceeded 5%. A statistical classification framework was developed to diagnose cytomegalovirus status using the catalog of TCR beta chain sequences. In a later analysis, TCR nucleotide sequences were compared against IMGT/GENE-DB human TR gene sequences so that V and J genes could be assigned. A later analysis assigned CDR3 sequences and most-parsimonious VDJ recombination scenarios with the TCRdist pipeline. In a later analysis, every TCR beta chain was defined by the combination of its CDR3 amino acid sequence and its V-gene family, and reads without a unique V-gene family were dropped. A later analysis removed over 500 highly shared, low-generation-probability nucleotide sequences to deal with suspected cross-contamination and a sequencing artifact. A later analysis calculated a clonal expansion index for each public chain from normalized within-repertoire ranks of inferred template counts. A later analysis computed generation probabilities with a VDJ recombination model fitted to out-of-frame rearrangements, and checked the results against IGoR. Hypergeometric tests were used in a later analysis to score TCR-TCR, TCR-HLA and TCR-CMV co-occurrence, with a repertoire-size bias correction applied to the TCR pairs. A later analysis estimated false discovery rates by permuting HLA or CMV assignments 20 times. In a later analysis, co-occurring TCRs were grouped using DBSCAN, with TCRdist sequence similarity added in when clustering inside HLA-allele-positive subsets. Co-occurrence clustering excluded repertoires with fewer than 30,000 or more than 120,000 public chains, plus five with anomalous nucleotide sharing. TCRdb took over this immuneACCESS table, retaining in-frame rearrangements with V and J assigned. Such tables are incomplete; in checked studies, under half of the missing clones stem from an unresolved V gene, and the remainder is unexplained. Clonal size and the V and J genes are those of that table, whereas D and trimming came from the DNA. The sample's own table lists 130,000 to 150,000 clones. The top ten constitute 0.8% to 1% of the sample.

The cohort comprised approximately 700 healthy bone marrow donors. At the time of sampling, every cohort member was nominally healthy, though immune exposures that went unrecorded were likely present. The donor tested CMV seronegative, placing the donor among the 350 or so seronegative members of the cohort. Each donor provided a peripheral blood sample, and peripheral blood mononuclear cells were used for TCR beta sequencing. Genomic DNA extraction from the blood cell samples was performed with the Qiagen DNeasy Blood Extraction Kit. The chain was built from TRBV6-1 and TRBJ2-1; 11 bases in between match TRBD2. Sequenced: PBMCs. The sequence came from a male donor in good health and CMV-seronegative. The CDR3 protein: CASSDLAGGLYNEQFF. The nucleotide sequence is TGTGCCAGCAGTGACTTAGCGGGGGGGTTATACAATGAGCAGTTCTTC.